The 26 T cell receptor beta chains in this list originate from one sample, sequenced in a study of cytomegalovirus exposure and HLA in healthy donors. The study ran its PCR with 60 Vbeta and 13 Jbeta primers. Sequencing was performed with immunoSEQ multiplex PCR; in TCRdb, only in-frame clones are kept and a portion is missing. The data show about 130,000 clones, with around 80% seen just once and approximately 2.5% held by the top ten. The sequencing input was PBMCs. Receptors originate from a man aged 45-65 years in good health and CMV-seronegative.

V and J are TRBV5-6 and TRBJ2-5; maybe TRBD2 (6 bases). The CDR3 spans 14 residues. The ends were cut back, 2 bases at V and 1 base at J, with 9 bases in the middle. Looked up from germline, CDR1 is SGHDT and CDR2 is YYEEEE. The CDR3 spells CASSFGTRQETQYF. CDR3 DNA: TGTGCCAGCAGCTTCGGGACTCGCCAAGAGACCCAGTACTTC.

In this sample, this clone turned up once. The chain couples TRBV14 to TRBJ1-2; maybe TRBD1 (5 bases). The CDR3 has 15 residues. Germline CDR1 reads SGHDN; CDR2 reads FVKESK. V dropped 2 bases and J dropped 4 bases, with 14 bases sitting between them. CDR3 region: CASSQLGREGYGYTF. The CDR3 nucleotides are TGTGCCAGCAGCCAACTCGGCAGGGAGGGCTATGGCTACACCTTC.

This chain joins TRBV19 and TRBJ1-6; 9 bases fit TRBD1. The germline V gene has CDR1 LNHDA and CDR2 SQIVND (reference sequence). Trimming at V came to 6 bases and at J to 10 bases, leaving 16 bases not matched to a gene. The CDR3 length is 17 residues. The CDR3 region has the DNA TGTGCCAGTAGCATTAATTACCCGGGACAGGGTAACTCACCCCTCCACTTT. Translated, it gives CASSINYPGQGNSPLHF.

The chain combines TRBV9 with TRBJ1-2; no definite D call. V was cut by 3 bases and J by 0 bases, with 12 bases left in between. Germline V lookup: CDR1 SGDLS, CDR2 YYNGEE. This CDR3 is 15 amino acids long. The CDR3 spells CASSDAIGANYGYTF. The CDR3, as DNA: TGTGCCAGCAGCGACGCCATAGGAGCTAACTATGGCTACACCTTC.

J is TRBJ1-2 and V is TRBV6-5, with 9 nucleotides matching TRBD1. Germline V gives CDR1 MNHEY, CDR2 SVGAGI. The CDR3 length is 15 residues. After removal of 2 bases from V and 3 bases from J, the junction contained 4 bases not matched to a gene. The CDR3 DNA sequence: TGTGCCAGCAGTTACCAGGGGGACAGGGACTATGGCTACACCTTC. As protein: CASSYQGDRDYGYTF.

The chain couples TRBV7-3 to TRBJ2-7; D not certain. Germline assignment: CDR1 SGHTA and CDR2 FQGTGA. CDR3 length equals 13 residues. V was trimmed by 0 bases and J by 6 bases, leaving 9 bases between them. CDR3 residues: CASSLTAAAEQYF. In nucleotides, the CDR3 is TGTGCCAGCAGCTTAACTGCCGCGGCCGAGCAGTACTTC.

The genes are TRBV27 and TRBJ2-3; unclear D gene. The CDR3 totals 13 residues. CDR1 is MNHEY, CDR2 SMNVEV, per germline (reference sequence). V lost 3 bases and J 6 bases, leaving 10 bases between the germline ends. The CDR3 sequence: CASSFYSVDTQYF. DNA of the CDR3: TGTGCCAGCAGTTTCTATTCCGTGGATACGCAGTATTTT.

The V call is TRBV21-1, the J call TRBJ2-1; TRBD1 is the table's D call, not checked against the DNA. TRBV21-1 is shown as a pseudogene. The CDR3 length is 15 residues. The CDR3 here is CASRGDRATYNEQFF. CDR3 bases: TGTGCCAGCAGAGGCGACAGGGCCACCTACAATGAGCAGTTCTTC.

The J gene is TRBJ2-1, the V gene TRBV7-9; weak D call: TRBD1 (6 bases). Per germline, CDR1 SEHNR and CDR2 FQNEAQ (reference sequence). The CDR3 sequence is 11 residues long. V lost 5 bases, J lost 9 bases, and 8 bases lay in between. CDR3 sequence reads: CASSPGVEQFF. As DNA, the CDR3 is TGTGCCAGCAGCCCAGGGGTTGAGCAGTTCTTC.

The gene calls are TRBV5-4 and TRBJ1-2; a possible D gene is TRBD1 (5 bases). This CDR3 is 16 amino acids long. Trimming cost V 3 bases and J 6 bases, with 21 bases left between them. CDR1 and CDR2 (germline): SGHNT, YYREEE (reference sequence). As DNA, the CDR3 is TGTGCCAGCAGCTCGCTTCTACCCAGGGATGGGAATGGCTACACCTTC. Translated, it gives CASSSLLPRDGNGYTF.

The CDR3 coding sequence is TGCAGCGTGAACGAGGGACTAGCGCGCGAGCAGTACTTC. This codes for CSVNEGLAREQYF. The gene calls are TRBV29-1 and TRBJ2-5, with 10 bases aligning to TRBD2. The assigned J gene may be wrong: the sequence end matches TRBJ2-7 better. This CDR3 has 13 amino acids. Per the germline V gene, CDR1 is SQVTM and CDR2 is ANQGSEA.

This clone came up a few times. The chain has TRBV5-6 and TRBJ1-1, with 9 bases aligning to TRBD1. The CDR3 extends over 13 amino acids. V was pared by 4 bases and J by 5 bases, with 3 bases of the junction left unmatched. The germline CDR1 and CDR2 sequences are SGHDT and YYEEEE. The CDR3 protein is CASSQDRGTEAFF. The DNA for the CDR3 is TGTGCCAGCAGCCAAGACAGGGGGACTGAAGCTTTCTTT.

This clone was observed a single time. This sequence joins TRBV6-5 and TRBJ1-2; D may be TRBD1 (6 bases). The CDR3 loop spans 14 amino acids. V was shortened by 8 bases and J by 6 bases, with 19 bases between the two germline ends. Germline lookup yields CDR1 MNHEY and CDR2 SVGAGI. CDR3: CASLTYRETDGYTF. CDR3 bases: TGTGCCAGCCTGACCTACAGGGAAACCGATGGCTACACCTTC.

The V gene is TRBV27, the J gene TRBJ1-1, with D tentatively TRBD1 (5 bases). From germline, CDR1 is MNHEY and CDR2 SMNVEV (reference sequence). V shed 2 bases and J shed 0 bases, with 10 bases lying between them. The CDR3 loop spans 15 amino acids. CDR3 DNA sequence: TGTGCCAGCAGTTTAGGAGGGGTCTTGAACACTGAAGCTTTCTTT. Translation gives CASSLGGVLNTEAFF.

V gene TRBV12-5 combines with J gene TRBJ1-5; D unclear. The CDR3 has 13 amino acids. Germline CDR1 LGHNT, CDR2 FRNRAP. V shed 6 bases and J shed 0 bases, with 6 bases lying between them. CDR3 nucleotide sequence: TGTGCTAGTGGGCAGTATAGCAATCAGCCCCAGCATTTT. This sequence encodes CASGQYSNQPQHF.

The V and J genes are TRBV7-8 and TRBJ2-1; D perhaps matches TRBD1 (6 bases). The CDR3 has 12 residues. Germline V lookup: CDR1 SGHVS, CDR2 FQNEAQ. V lost 5 bases to trimming and J lost 5 bases, with 7 bases between them. CDR3: CASSPGDNEQFF. The CDR3 DNA is TGTGCCAGCAGCCCAGGGGACAATGAGCAGTTCTTC.

The chain combines TRBV7-2 with TRBJ1-1, with 9 bases that match TRBD1. V dropped 5 bases and J dropped 3; count of bases not matched to a gene: 4. This CDR3 contains 14 residues. Germline CDR1 reads SGHTA; CDR2 reads FQGNSA. The CDR3: CASSEDRGYTEAFF. CDR3 bases: TGTGCCAGCAGCGAGGACAGGGGATACACTGAAGCTTTCTTT.

This chain connects TRBV4-3 to TRBJ2-7; tentatively, D is TRBD2 (6 bases). V lost 4 bases, J lost 3 bases, and 13 bases lay in between. The CDR3 spans 14 residues. CDR1 and CDR2 (germline): LGHNA, YSLEER. The CDR3 region has the DNA TGCGCCAGCAGCCCGGTAACCGGGGGCTACGAGCAGTACTTC. It encodes CASSPVTGGYEQYF.

V usage is TRBV6-1 and J usage is TRBJ1-2; TRBD1 matches 7 bases. The germline CDR1 and CDR2 sequences are MNHNS and SASEGT. The CDR3 loop spans 14 amino acids. J lost 6 bases, V lost 5 bases, and 9 bases had no gene match. CDR3 region: CASSTMNTGDGYTF. CDR3 bases: TGTGCCAGCAGTACGATGAATACAGGGGATGGCTACACCTTC.

This chain joins TRBV29-1 and TRBJ1-1; the D gene is possibly TRBD1 (6 bases). Trimming took 4 bases from V and 4 from J, leaving 13 bases between them. Germline CDR1 reads SQVTM; CDR2 reads ANQGSEA. The CDR3 spans 13 residues. CDR3 sequence: CSVAEGGGTEAFF. DNA for the CDR3: TGCAGCGTTGCTGAAGGGGGGGGCACTGAAGCTTTCTTT.

The CDR3 bases are TGCGCCAGCAGCTCAAAGGGACAGGGGGCCGGGGAGCTGTTTTTT. This codes for CASSSKGQGAGELFF. This sequence joins TRBV5-1 and TRBJ2-2; TRBD1 matches 11 bases. V was clipped by 3 bases and J by 6 bases; unmatched bases: 4. Germline assignment: CDR1 SGHRS and CDR2 YFSETQ. The CDR3 runs to 15 residues.

The J gene is TRBJ1-4, the V gene TRBV4-2; D gene ambiguous. V was trimmed by 4 bases and J by 0 bases, leaving 12 bases between them. Per the germline V gene, CDR1 is LGHNA and CDR2 is YNFKEQ. This CDR3 has 16 amino acids. The CDR3 reads CASSPRGDATNEKLFF. CDR3 nucleotide sequence: TGTGCCAGCAGCCCGCGGGGAGACGCAACTAATGAAAAACTGTTTTTT.

V and J are TRBV9 and TRBJ1-1; TRBD1 aligns across 7 bases. This CDR3 contains 13 residues. Germline values: CDR1 SGDLS, CDR2 YYNGEE. J gave up 5 bases and V 5 bases, and 6 bases lay outside the gene matches. CDR3 in amino acids: CASSLGQETEAFF. CDR3 sequence (DNA): TGTGCCAGCAGTCTCGGACAGGAAACTGAAGCTTTCTTT.

The chain carries TRBV7-2 and TRBJ1-1; TRBD1 might be the D (6 bases). The germline CDR1 and CDR2 sequences are SGHTA and FQGNSA. V was pared by 5 bases and J by 10 bases, with 14 bases between. The CDR3 length is 12 residues. Here the CDR3 reads CASSKDRTRAFF. Here the CDR3 DNA reads TGTGCCAGCAGCAAAGACAGGACCCGAGCTTTCTTT.

The chain uses TRBV18 and TRBJ2-5, with TRBD1 matching over 8 bases. Germline CDR1 reads KGHSH; CDR2 reads LQKENI. The CDR3 loop spans 13 amino acids. The trim removed 6 bases at V and 4 bases at J, leaving 4 bases unmatched. CDR3 region: CASSGQGGETQYF. CDR3 DNA sequence: TGTGCCAGCTCTGGACAGGGTGGAGAGACCCAGTACTTC.

This clone was picked up a small number of times. The chain is built from TRBV6-6 and TRBJ2-5, with 8 bases that match TRBD2. The end of the DNA aligns better with TRBJ2-7, so the J call may be wrong. The germline gives CDR1 MNHNY, CDR2 SVGAGI (reference sequence). The CDR3 loop spans 16 amino acids. Here the CDR3 DNA reads TGTGCCAGCAGTTACTCGGCTAGCGGGTACTCCTACGAGCAGTACTTC. Translation: CASSYSASGYSYEQYF.